This TCR beta chain originates from a study of blood T cells in healthy people across ages (dated by TCRdb to about 2015). Regarding the research as a whole: In model experiments, roughly one uniquely barcoded TCR beta cDNA molecule per two T cells was captured by template switching. Age-related changes in TCR beta repertoire diversity were measured in the study by deep sequencing normalized with unique cDNA molecular identifiers. The donors were split into four age groups: young (average 16 years), middle-aged (39), aged (roughly 65) and long-lived (more than 80). To avoid experimental bias, donors of different ages were distributed randomly across sequencing lanes. Two additional independent replicas of 1 million unique cDNA reads from the same blood draw were analyzed for two donors (one aged 18 to 30 and one aged 80 or older).

Overall results and qualifications from the work: Because donor CMV infection status was unknown, age-related changes in expanded clonotypes were potentially confounded. Total diversity estimates from one million sequenced T cells were considered lower bounds and underestimates. A strong correlation was found between observed TCR beta diversity and the percentage of naive T cells measured by flow cytometry. Since profiling was done on bulk unsorted PBMCs, naive and antigen-experienced compartments could not be conclusively compared. As age increased, observed TCR beta diversity per million T cells dropped in a roughly linear way, and a significant reduction was already evident by age roughly 36. The long-lived group showed more naive CD4+ T cells, fewer expanded clones and increased TCR diversity than the aged group, suggesting age selection.

Systemically healthy Caucasian individuals from Russia, around 39 in total and aged roughly 6 to 100 years, were included as donors. Each donor gave 8 to 10 milliliters of peripheral blood, drawn into EDTA-treated Vacutainer tubes. PBMCs were isolated by Ficoll-Paque density-gradient centrifugation, with at least 6 million obtained per sample. Trizol reagent was used to extract total RNA from the PBMCs, yielding at least 5.5 micrograms per sample. For every donor, flow cytometry on a PBMC aliquot measured the percentage of naive CD45RAhigh/CD27high T cells. Library preparation was by 5' RACE. The run used an Illumina HiSeq 2500. A second PCR of 7 to 11 cycles was performed with a sample-barcoded 5' primer and a J-beta primer mix. A template-switch 5' adaptor carrying 12 random nucleotides introduced a unique molecular identifier onto each TCR beta cDNA molecule. Each sample yielded at least 3 million CDR3-containing paired-end reads. First-strand cDNA was synthesized from all RNA with the Mint cDNA synthesis kit, primed by a TRBC-specific oligonucleotide. After uracil-DNA glycosylase treatment, a first 18-cycle PCR used universal primers M1SS and BC2_uni_R on all cDNA. In the paper's pipeline: Each sample was normalized by randomly selecting 1 million high-quality reads, each carrying a distinct molecular identifier. Reads sharing molecular identifiers were discarded rather than binned into consensus sequences. MiTCR, set to a Q25 quality threshold and the strictest error-elimination algorithm, was used for CDR3 identification, clonotype clustering and error correction. Lower-bound total TCR beta diversity was estimated with a nonparametric unseen species model using Euler transformation. The public reads were reprocessed in TCRdb via fastp at Q25 and MiXCR, keeping in-frame beta chains. Identical CDR3 protein sequences are pooled into one entry, listed with their most common genes and DNA. The V and J calls here are based on TCRdb, not the publication. This sample holds some 690,000 distinct CDR3 sequences; about 24% were observed only once. The ten largest clones represent about 20% of the sample.

In the case of this clonotype: Its binding antigen is unknown. No base-level quality is on record; no much larger clone is a single base apart.

CDR1 and CDR2, per the germline V gene, are MNHNS and SASEGT. CDR3 length: 13 amino acids, cysteine to phenylalanine. CDR3 DNA is the only sequence kept; it has 39 bases, read in frame from the first base. The source material was blood. The TCR was taken from a man between 65 and 85 years old in good health. The rearrangement combines TRBV6-1 with TRBJ2-7, with no confident D gene call. The J call is uncertain, as TRBJ2-1 better fits the DNA end. The CDR3 sequence is CASTLESLNEQFF. At the DNA level, the sequence is TGTGCCAGCACCTTAGAATCCCTGAATGAGCAGTTCTTC.